This is a list of T cell receptor beta chains from one sample in a study of T cell repertoires in cytomegalovirus infection. TCRdb itself ran the reads through MiXCR, one entry per CDR3 protein. The profile shows 200,000 to 250,000 distinct CDR3 sequences, 35% to 40% of them singletons. These TCRs are of unknown antigen specificity. The sequences come from CD8+ T cells from cultured PBMCs, collected from culture after CMV antigen stimulation. These TCRs come from a human donor in good health (CMV status not recorded). Some clones in this sample may be carry-over from other donors' samples. Each CDR3 is given with its conserved first and last residue. Each record gives: D gene, V gene, J gene, clone size, CDR3 DNA, CDR3 protein. The D gene is left open where the match is weak. Clone size is given for some rows only: seen once, a few or many times, or a class if the clone is expanded.

D: TRBD1; V: TRBV9; J: TRBJ2-3; size: few; DNA: TGTGCCAGCAGCCCGCGGGACAGGGCAACAGATACGCAGTATTTT; CDR3: CASSPRDRATDTQYF
D: TRBD2; V: TRBV5-4; J: TRBJ2-1; size: few; DNA: TGTGCCAGCAGCTACAAGCGGGAGACCTACAATGAGCAGTTCTTC; CDR3: CASSYKRETYNEQFF
D: .; V: TRBV20-1; J: TRBJ1-1; size: .; DNA: TGCAGTGCTACCCCGGGACGGCGGAACACTGAAGCTTTCTTT; CDR3: CSATPGRRNTEAFF
D: .; V: TRBV7-9; J: TRBJ1-2; size: few; DNA: TGTGCCAGCAGCTCAAGCCTCACACCACTCTATGGCTACACCTTC; CDR3: CASSSSLTPLYGYTF
D: TRBD1; V: TRBV15; J: TRBJ1-1; size: once; DNA: TGTGCCACCAGCAGTGACGACAGGGGGAGGATGAACACTGAAGCTTTCTTT; CDR3: CATSSDDRGRMNTEAFF
D: .; V: TRBV24-1; J: TRBJ2-2; size: .; DNA: TGTGCCACCAGTGATTTTGGCGAGGTGAACACCGGGGAGCTGTTTTTT; CDR3: CATSDFGEVNTGELFF
D: .; V: TRBV29-1; J: TRBJ1-5; size: few; DNA: TGCAGCGTTGAAGGGCCAGAGGTCCCAGGCCAGCATTTT; CDR3: CSVEGPEVPGQHF
D: .; V: TRBV11-3; J: TRBJ2-5; size: .; DNA: TGTGCCAGCAGCTTCGGACAACAAGAGACCCAGTACTTC; CDR3: CASSFGQQETQYF
D: .; V: TRBV12-5; J: TRBJ1-1; size: .; DNA: TGTGCTAGTGGTTACCTAATGGACGGTGAAGCTTTCTTT; CDR3: CASGYLMDGEAFF
D: TRBD2; V: TRBV20-1; J: TRBJ2-7; size: .; DNA: TGCAGTGCTAGTGCTAGCGGATCCTACGAGCAGTACTTC; CDR3: CSASASGSYEQYF
D: TRBD2; V: TRBV20-1; J: TRBJ2-7; size: once; DNA: TGCAGTGCTGGCGTTATGGGGGAGGGATCCAACGAGCAGTACTTC; CDR3: CSAGVMGEGSNEQYF
D: .; V: TRBV11-2; J: TRBJ1-5; size: few; DNA: TGTGCCAGCAGCCCGAGGGGAGGAAATAGCAATCAGCCCCAGCATTTT; CDR3: CASSPRGGNSNQPQHF
D: TRBD2; V: TRBV11-2; J: TRBJ2-5; size: once; DNA: TGTGCCAGCAGCTTAGTCGGGGGGTTGGAGGAGACCCAGTACTTC; CDR3: CASSLVGGLEETQYF
D: .; V: TRBV4-1; J: TRBJ2-3; size: .; DNA: TGCGCCAGCAGCCAAGCTGGGGGGAGCACAGATACGCAGTATTTT; CDR3: CASSQAGGSTDTQYF
D: TRBD2; V: TRBV6-5; J: TRBJ2-1; size: .; DNA: TGTGCCAGCAGTTACTTTGCGGGAGGACTCAATGAGCAGTTCTTC; CDR3: CASSYFAGGLNEQFF
D: TRBD1; V: TRBV11-2; J: TRBJ1-1; size: .; DNA: TGTGCCAGCAGCTTTTGGGGGACAGGGTTGACTTTCTTT; CDR3: CASSFWGTGLTFF
D: .; V: TRBV7-3; J: TRBJ1-2; size: .; DNA: TGTGCCAGCAGCTCCTCCGGGGGTGGGAACGGTCCCTTTCGCTTC; CDR3: CASSSSGGGNGPFRF
D: .; V: TRBV6-4; J: TRBJ2-1; size: .; DNA: TGTGCCAGCAGTACCACGGCGGGCGGTAGGGATGAGCAGTTCTTC; CDR3: CASSTTAGGRDEQFF
D: .; V: TRBV27; J: TRBJ2-1; size: few; DNA: TGTGCCAGCACCCCCCGGCGAGGCGGGGTGCGCAATGAGCAGTTCTTC; CDR3: CASTPRRGGVRNEQFF
D: TRBD2; V: TRBV20-1; J: TRBJ2-7; size: few; DNA: TGCAGTGCGTCGGGAGGGGAAGGATACGAGCAGTACTTC; CDR3: CSASGGEGYEQYF
D: .; V: TRBV18; J: TRBJ2-7; size: few; DNA: TGTGCCAGCTCACCAGGCGGGGCGGACGTGGAAAACGAGCAGTACTTC; CDR3: CASSPGGADVENEQYF
D: TRBD1; V: TRBV7-4; J: TRBJ2-2; size: many; DNA: TGTGCCAGCACTATAGGTACAGGGGACACCGGGGAGCTGTTTTTT; CDR3: CASTIGTGDTGELFF
D: TRBD2; V: TRBV5-4; J: TRBJ2-1; size: .; DNA: TGTGCCAGCAGCTTGCTGGGCGGGAGGGAGGTGGAGCAGTTCTTC; CDR3: CASSLLGGREVEQFF
D: TRBD2; V: TRBV20-1; J: TRBJ2-7; size: .; DNA: TGCAGTGCTAGAGAAATAGCGGGGGGAAACTACGAGCAGTACTTC; CDR3: CSAREIAGGNYEQYF